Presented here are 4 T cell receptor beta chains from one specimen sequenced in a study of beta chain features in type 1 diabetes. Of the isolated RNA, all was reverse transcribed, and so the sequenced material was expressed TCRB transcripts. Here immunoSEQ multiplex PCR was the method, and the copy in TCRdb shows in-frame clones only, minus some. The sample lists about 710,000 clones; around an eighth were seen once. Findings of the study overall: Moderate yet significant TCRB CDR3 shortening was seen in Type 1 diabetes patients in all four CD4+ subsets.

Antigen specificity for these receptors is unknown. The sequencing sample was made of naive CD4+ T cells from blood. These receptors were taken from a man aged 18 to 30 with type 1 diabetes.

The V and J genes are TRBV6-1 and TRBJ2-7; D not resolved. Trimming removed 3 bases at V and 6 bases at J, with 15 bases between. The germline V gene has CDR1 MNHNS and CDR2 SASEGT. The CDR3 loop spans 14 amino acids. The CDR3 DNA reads TGTGCCAGCAGTGAGAGACGGACGTCAGGCGAGCAGTACTTC. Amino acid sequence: CASSERRTSGEQYF.

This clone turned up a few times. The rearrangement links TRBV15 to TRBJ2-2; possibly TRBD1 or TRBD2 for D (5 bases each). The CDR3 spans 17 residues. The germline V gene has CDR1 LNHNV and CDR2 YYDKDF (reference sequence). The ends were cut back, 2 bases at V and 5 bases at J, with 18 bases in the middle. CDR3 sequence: CATSRSTGRARTGELFF. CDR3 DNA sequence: TGTGCCACCAGCAGATCAACGGGACGGGCTCGAACCGGGGAGCTGTTTTTT.

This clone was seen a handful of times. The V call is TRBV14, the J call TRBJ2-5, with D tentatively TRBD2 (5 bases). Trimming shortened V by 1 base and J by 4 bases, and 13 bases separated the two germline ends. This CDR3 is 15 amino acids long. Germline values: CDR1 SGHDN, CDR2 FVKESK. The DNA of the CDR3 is TGTGCCAGCAGCCAAGCCGTGCTAGAGGGAGAGACCCAGTACTTC. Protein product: CASSQAVLEGETQYF.

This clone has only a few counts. The CDR3 loop reads CASSFSGEQFF. The CDR3 coding sequence is TGTGCCAGCAGCTTTAGTGGGGAGCAGTTCTTC. The chain employs TRBV7-3 and TRBJ2-1; D unresolved. This CDR3 is built from 11 residues. The germline V and J ends were trimmed by 3 bases and 10 bases, with 7 bases remaining between them. Germline CDR1 and CDR2: SGHTA and FQGTGA.